This T cell receptor (beta chain) stems from a study of T cells expressing NK-cell markers. No DNA is given; TCRdb re-called the 5' RACE reads and lists each CDR3 protein once. The repertoire table contains about 550,000 distinct CDR3 sequences. Looked up from germline, CDR1 is MNHEY and CDR2 is SVGEGT. This CDR3 has 15 residues. The sequence was obtained from a man younger than 35 in good health. This chain uses TRBV6-2 or TRBV6-3 with TRBJ2-7; TCRdb names TRBD1, which stays unverified in the absence of DNA. Sequencing was carried out using blood T cells: a sorted CD56 or NKG2C T cell subset, CD4+ or CD8+ T cells, or bulk PBMC T cells (not recorded which). CDR3 in amino acids: CASRIGTFTSYEQYF.